This paragraph covers one TCR beta chain sequence. The data stem from a study of blood T cell repertoires in COVID-19. The repertoire was sequenced with immunoSEQ multiplex PCR; TCRdb's copy has only in-frame clones and lacks some. The data show roughly 250,000 clones, 80% to 85% seen once. This CDR3 comprises 15 residues. CDR1 SGHKS and CDR2 YYEKEE come from the germline V gene (reference sequence). V was shortened by 5 bases and J by 0 bases, with 13 bases between the two germline ends. The chain employs TRBV5-5 and TRBJ2-3; D is perhaps TRBD2 (5 bases). Specimen: peripheral blood. This receptor was taken from a man aged 50-59 years with active or convalescent COVID-19. CDR3 nucleotides: TGTGCCAGCAGGTTATTGAGGGAGAGCACAGATACGCAGTATTTT. Its protein product is CASRLLRESTDTQYF.